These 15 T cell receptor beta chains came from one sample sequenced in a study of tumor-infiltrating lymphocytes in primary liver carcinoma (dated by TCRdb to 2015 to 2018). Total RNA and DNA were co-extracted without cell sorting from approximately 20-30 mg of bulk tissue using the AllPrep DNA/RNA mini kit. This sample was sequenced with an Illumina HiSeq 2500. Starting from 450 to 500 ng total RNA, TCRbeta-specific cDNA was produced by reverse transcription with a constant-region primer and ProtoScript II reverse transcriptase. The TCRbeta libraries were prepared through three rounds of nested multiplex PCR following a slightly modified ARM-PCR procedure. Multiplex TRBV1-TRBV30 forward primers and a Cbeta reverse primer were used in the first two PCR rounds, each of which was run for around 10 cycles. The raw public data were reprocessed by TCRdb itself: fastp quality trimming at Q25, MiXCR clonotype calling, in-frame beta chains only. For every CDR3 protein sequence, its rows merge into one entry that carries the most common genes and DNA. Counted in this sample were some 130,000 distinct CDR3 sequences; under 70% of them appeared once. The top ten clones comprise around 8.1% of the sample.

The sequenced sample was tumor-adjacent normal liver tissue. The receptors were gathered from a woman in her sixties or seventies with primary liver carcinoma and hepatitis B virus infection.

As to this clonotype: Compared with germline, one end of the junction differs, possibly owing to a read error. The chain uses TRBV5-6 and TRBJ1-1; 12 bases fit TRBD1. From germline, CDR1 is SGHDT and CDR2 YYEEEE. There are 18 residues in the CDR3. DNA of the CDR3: TGTGCCAGCAGCTTGGCCGCCGGGACAGGGGGCGTTCGGACTGAAGTTTTCTTT. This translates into CASSLAAGTGGVRTEVFF.

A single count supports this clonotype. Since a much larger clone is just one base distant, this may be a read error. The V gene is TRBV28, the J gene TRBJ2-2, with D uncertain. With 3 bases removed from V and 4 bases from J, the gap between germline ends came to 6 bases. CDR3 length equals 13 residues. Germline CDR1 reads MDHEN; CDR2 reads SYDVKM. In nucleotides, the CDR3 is TGTGCCAGCAGTTTCCAAATCACCGGGGAGCTGTTTTTT. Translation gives CASSFQITGELFF. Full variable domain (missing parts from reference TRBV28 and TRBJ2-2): DVKVTQSSRYLVKRTGEKVFLECVQDMDHENMFWYRQDPGLGLRLIYFSYDVKMKEKGDIPEGYSVSREKKERFSLILESASTNQTSMYLCASSFQITGELFFGEGSRLTVL.

This chain's CDR3 is CVSRQGGKETQYF. The CDR3 DNA reads as TGTGTGAGTCGGCAGGGGGGGAAAGAGACCCAGTACTTC. V usage is TRBV28 and J usage is TRBJ2-5, with D perhaps assigned TRBD1 or TRBD2 (7 bases each). This CDR3 has 13 residues. Germline V CDR1 and CDR2: MDHEN, SYDVKM.

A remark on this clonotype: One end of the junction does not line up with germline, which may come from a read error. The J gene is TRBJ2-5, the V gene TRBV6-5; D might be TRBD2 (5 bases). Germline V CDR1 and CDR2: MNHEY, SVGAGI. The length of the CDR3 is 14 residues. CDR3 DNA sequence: TGTGTCAGCAGGAATACTAGACGTCAAGAGACCCAGTACTTC. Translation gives CVSRNTRRQETQYF.

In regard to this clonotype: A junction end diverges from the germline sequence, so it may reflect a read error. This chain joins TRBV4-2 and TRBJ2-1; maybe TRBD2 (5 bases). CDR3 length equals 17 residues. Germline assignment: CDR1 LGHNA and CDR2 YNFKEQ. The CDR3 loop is CASSQRGKRVTYNEQLF. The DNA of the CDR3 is TGTGCCAGCAGCCAAAGAGGGAAAAGGGTAACCTACAATGAGCAGCTCTTC.

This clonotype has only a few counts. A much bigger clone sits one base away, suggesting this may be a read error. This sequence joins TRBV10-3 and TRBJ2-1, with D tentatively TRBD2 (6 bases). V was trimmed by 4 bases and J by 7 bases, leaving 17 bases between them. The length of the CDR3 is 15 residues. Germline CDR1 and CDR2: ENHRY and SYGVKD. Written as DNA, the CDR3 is TGTGCCATCAGTGGAGGGGCTGGCGGGAAAAATGAGCAGTTCTTC. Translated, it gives CAISGGAGGKNEQFF.

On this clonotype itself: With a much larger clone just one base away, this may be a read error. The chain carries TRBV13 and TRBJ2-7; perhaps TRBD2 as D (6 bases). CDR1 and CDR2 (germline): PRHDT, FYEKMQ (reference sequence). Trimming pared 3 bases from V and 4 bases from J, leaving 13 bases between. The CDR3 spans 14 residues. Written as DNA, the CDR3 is TGTGCCAGCAGCTTCAGACTAGGGAAGTACGAGCAGTACTTC. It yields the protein CASSFRLGKYEQYF.

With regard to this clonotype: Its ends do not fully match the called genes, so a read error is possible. Here the CDR3 DNA reads TGTGCCAGCAGTCCAGTGTTCCCCAGCACAGATACCCAGTATTTT. Residues: CASSPVFPSTDTQYF. V and J are TRBV6-5 and TRBJ2-3; D is undetermined. The CDR3 length is 15 residues. Germline V gene data show CDR1 as MNHEY and CDR2 as SVGAGI.

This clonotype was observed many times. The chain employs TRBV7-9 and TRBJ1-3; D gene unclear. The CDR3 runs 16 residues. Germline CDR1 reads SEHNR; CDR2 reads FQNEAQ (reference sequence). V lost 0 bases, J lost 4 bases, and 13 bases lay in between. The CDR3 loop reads CASSLAGSAQGNTIYF. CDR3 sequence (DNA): TGTGCCAGCAGCTTAGCAGGTAGTGCGCAAGGAAACACCATATATTTT.

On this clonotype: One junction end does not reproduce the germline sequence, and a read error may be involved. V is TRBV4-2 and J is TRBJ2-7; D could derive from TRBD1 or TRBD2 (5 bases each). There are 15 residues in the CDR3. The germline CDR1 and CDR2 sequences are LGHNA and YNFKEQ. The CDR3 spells CTSSQGALNSYEQYF. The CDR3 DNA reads TGTACCAGTAGCCAGGGAGCCTTAAACTCCTACGAGCAGTATTTC.

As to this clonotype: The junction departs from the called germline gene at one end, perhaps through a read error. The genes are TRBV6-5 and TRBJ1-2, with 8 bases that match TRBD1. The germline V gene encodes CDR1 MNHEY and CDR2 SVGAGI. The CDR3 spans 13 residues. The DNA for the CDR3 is TGCGCCAGCAGCCCCGGACAGGGCCGAGTCTACACCTTC. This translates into CASSPGQGRVYTF.

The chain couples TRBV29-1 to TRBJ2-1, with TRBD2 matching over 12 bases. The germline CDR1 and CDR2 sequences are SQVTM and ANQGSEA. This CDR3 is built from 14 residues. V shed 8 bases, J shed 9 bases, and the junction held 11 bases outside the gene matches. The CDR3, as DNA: TGCAGCACCGATGAACTAGCGGGAGGTGGTGAGCAGTTCTTC. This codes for CSTDELAGGGEQFF.

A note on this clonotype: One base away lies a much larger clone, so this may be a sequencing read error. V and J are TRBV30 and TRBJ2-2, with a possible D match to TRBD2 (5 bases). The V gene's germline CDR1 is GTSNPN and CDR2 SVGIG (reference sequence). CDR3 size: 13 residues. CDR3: CAWSVRRIGELLF. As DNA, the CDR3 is TGTGCCTGGAGTGTACGAAGAATCGGGGAGCTGCTTTTT.

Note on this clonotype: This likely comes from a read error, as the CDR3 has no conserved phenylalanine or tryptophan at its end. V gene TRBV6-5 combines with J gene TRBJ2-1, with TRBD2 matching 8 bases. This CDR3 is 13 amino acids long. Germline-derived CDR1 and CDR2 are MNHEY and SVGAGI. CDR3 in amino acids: CVSRRGGGDEQFL. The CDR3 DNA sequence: TGTGTCAGCAGACGGGGGGGAGGGGATGAGCAGTTCTTA.

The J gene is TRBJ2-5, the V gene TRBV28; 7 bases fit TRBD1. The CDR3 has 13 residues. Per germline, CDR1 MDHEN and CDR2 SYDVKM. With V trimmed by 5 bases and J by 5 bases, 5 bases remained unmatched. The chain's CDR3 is CASSPTDRETQYF. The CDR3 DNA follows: TGTGCCAGCAGTCCTACGGACAGGGAGACCCAGTACTTC.